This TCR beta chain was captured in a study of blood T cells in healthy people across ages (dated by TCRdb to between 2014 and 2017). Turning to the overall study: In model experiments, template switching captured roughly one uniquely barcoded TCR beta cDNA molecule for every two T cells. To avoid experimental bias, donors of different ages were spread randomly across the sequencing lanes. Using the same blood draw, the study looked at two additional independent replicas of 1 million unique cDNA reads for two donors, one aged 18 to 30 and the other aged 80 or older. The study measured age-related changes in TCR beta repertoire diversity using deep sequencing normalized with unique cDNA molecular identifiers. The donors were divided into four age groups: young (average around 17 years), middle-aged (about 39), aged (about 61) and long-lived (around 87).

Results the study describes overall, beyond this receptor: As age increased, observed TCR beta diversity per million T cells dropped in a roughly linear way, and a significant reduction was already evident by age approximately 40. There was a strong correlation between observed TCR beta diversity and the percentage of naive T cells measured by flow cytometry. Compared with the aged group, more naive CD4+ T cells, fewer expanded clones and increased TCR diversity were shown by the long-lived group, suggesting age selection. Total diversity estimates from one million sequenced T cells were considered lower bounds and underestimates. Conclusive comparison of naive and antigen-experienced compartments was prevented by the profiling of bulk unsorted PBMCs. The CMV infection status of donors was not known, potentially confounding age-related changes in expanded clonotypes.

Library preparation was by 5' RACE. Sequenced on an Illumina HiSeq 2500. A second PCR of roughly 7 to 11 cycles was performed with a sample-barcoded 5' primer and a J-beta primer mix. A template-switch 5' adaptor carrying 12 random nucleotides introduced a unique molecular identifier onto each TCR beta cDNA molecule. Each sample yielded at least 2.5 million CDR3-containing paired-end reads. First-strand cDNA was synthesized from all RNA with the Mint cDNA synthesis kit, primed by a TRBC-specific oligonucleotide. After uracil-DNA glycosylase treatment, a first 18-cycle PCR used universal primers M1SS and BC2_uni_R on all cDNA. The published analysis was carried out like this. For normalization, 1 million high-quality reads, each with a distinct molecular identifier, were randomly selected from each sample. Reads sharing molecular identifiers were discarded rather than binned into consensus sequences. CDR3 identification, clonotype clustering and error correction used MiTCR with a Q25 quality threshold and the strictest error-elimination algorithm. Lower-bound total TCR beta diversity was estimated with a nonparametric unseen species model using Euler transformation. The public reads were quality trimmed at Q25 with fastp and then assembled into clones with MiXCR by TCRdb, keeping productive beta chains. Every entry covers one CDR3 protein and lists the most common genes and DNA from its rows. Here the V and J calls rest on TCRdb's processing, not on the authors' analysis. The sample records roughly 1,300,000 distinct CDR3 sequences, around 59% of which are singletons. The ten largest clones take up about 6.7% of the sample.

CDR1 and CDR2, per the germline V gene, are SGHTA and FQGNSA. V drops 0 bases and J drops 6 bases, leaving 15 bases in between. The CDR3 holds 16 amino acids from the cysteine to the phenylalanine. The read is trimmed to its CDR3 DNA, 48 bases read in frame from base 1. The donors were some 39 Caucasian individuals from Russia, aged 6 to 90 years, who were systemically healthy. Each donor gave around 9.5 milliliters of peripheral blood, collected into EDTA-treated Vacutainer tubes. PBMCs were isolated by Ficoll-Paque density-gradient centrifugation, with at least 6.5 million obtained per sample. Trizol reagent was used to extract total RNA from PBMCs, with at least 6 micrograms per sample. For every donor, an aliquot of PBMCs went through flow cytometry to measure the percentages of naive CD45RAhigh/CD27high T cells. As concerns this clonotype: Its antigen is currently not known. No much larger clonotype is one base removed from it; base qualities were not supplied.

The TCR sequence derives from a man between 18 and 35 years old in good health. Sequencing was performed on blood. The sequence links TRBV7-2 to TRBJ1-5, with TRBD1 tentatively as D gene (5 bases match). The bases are TGTGCCAGCAGCTTAGCCGGCCAGGGTACTACTCAGCCCCAGCATTTT. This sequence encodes CASSLAGQGTTQPQHF.